The clone carrying this TCR beta chain was recorded at least ten times. This sample stems from a study of T cells in Graves' hyperthyroidism and ophthalmopathy. From RNA transcripts, TCR beta CDR3 regions were amplified. HTBI primers were used for first-round RT-PCR of the TCR CDR3. TCRdb processed the multiplex PCR reads anew with MiXCR; each CDR3 protein has one entry. The table shows fewer than 650,000 distinct CDR3 sequences, with approximately 14% occurring only once. The CDR3 consists of 15 residues. Per the germline V gene, CDR1 is SGDLS and CDR2 is YYNGEE. The V end was cut by 4 bases, the J end by 8 bases, with 21 bases between.

This TCR derives from a woman aged 40 to 50 with Graves' ophthalmopathy. Sequences were obtained from blood. The chain employs TRBV9 and TRBJ1-2; D uncertain. The CDR3 coding sequence is TGTGCCAGCAGCCCTTATCTAGAGGGAAGTCGAGGCTACACCTTC. It encodes CASSPYLEGSRGYTF.